The 27 T cell receptor beta chains below all came from one sample that was sequenced in a study of beta chain features in type 1 diabetes. Reverse transcribing all isolated RNA meant expressed TCRB transcripts were sequenced. Some clones are missing from TCRdb's copy, which holds only in-frame ones; the method was immunoSEQ multiplex PCR. The repertoire consists of 200,000 to 250,000 clones, with about 9.3% occurring once and the leading ten covering approximately 0.035%. The specimen was naive CD4+ T cells from blood. The receptors originated from a woman aged 18-30 years in good health.

This clone occurred a few times. CDR3 protein: CSARTDGNTIYF. CDR3 bases: TGCAGCGCCCGAACAGACGGAAACACCATATATTTT. The chain has TRBV29-1 and TRBJ1-3; the D is unclear. Germline assignment: CDR1 SQVTM and CDR2 ANQGSEA. This CDR3 spans 12 amino acids. The V gene lost 7 bases and the J gene lost 4 bases, with 11 bases spanning the gap.

For the CDR3, the DNA is TGTGCCAGCAGTGCTATGACAGGGAGAAACACCATATATTTT. This codes for CASSAMTGRNTIYF. The chain carries TRBV6-1 and TRBJ1-3; 7 bases map to TRBD1. Germline values: CDR1 MNHNS, CDR2 SASEGT. V lost 4 bases, J lost 5 bases, and 5 bases stayed unmatched. The CDR3 extends over 14 amino acids.

This clone came up once. The rearrangement links TRBV11-3 to TRBJ2-7, with D maybe TRBD1 (5 bases). V lost 3 bases, J lost 5 bases, and 14 bases lay in between. The V gene's germline CDR1 is SGHNT and CDR2 YENEEA. The CDR3 is 14 amino acids. The CDR3 reads CASSLMGPADEQYF. CDR3 nucleotide sequence: TGTGCCAGCAGCTTGATGGGGCCCGCGGACGAGCAGTACTTC.

This clone was observed a few times. This chain connects TRBV6-1 to TRBJ1-1; D is unresolved. The V and J ends lost 3 bases and 2 bases respectively, with 19 bases between them. The CDR3 is 17 residues long. CDR1 and CDR2 (germline): MNHNS, SASEGT. The CDR3 loop reads CASSDSGLGQANTEAFF. For the CDR3, the DNA is TGTGCCAGCAGTGATTCGGGATTGGGTCAGGCTAACACTGAAGCTTTCTTT.

The gene calls are TRBV7-9 and TRBJ1-2, with a tentative D call TRBD1 (5 bases). The CDR3 extends over 13 amino acids. Germline V gene data show CDR1 as SEHNR and CDR2 as FQNEAQ (reference sequence). V dropped 5 bases and J dropped 2 bases, with 9 bases sitting between them. The CDR3 nucleotides read TGTGCCAGCAGCCTGGACACCAACTATGGCTACACCTTC. Translating it yields CASSLDTNYGYTF.

The CDR3 loop reads CASSRGVQGRQFF. Here the CDR3 DNA reads TGCGCCAGCAGCCGAGGAGTTCAGGGTCGGCAGTTCTTC. The chain has TRBV5-1 and TRBJ2-1, with D possibly being TRBD1 (5 bases). Deletions cut 4 bases from V and 12 bases from J, with 17 bases between. This CDR3 spans 13 amino acids. Germline V gene lookup returns CDR1 SGHRS and CDR2 YFSETQ. Together with reference TRBV5-1 and TRBJ2-1, the CDR3 gives the full variable domain: KAGVTQTPRYLIKTRGQQVTLSCSPISGHRSVSWYQQTPGQGLQFLFEYFSETQRNKGNFPGRFSGRQFSNSRSEMNVSTLELGDSALYLCASSRGVQGRQFFGPGTRLTVL.

This clone has only a few counts. This chain uses TRBV5-6 with TRBJ2-7, with a tentative D call TRBD1 (6 bases). Germline CDR1 is SGHDT and CDR2 is YYEEEE. The CDR3 consists of 12 residues. The germline V and J ends were trimmed by 1 base and 6 bases, with 8 bases remaining between them. The DNA of the CDR3 is TGTGCCAGCAGCTTGACAGGGTTCGAGCAGTACTTC. Amino acids: CASSLTGFEQYF.

J is TRBJ2-3 and V is TRBV5-1, with D unresolved. The CDR3 consists of 14 residues. CDR1 and CDR2 (germline): SGHRS, YFSETQ. V dropped 0 bases and J dropped 2 bases, with 7 bases sitting between them. The CDR3: CASSLADFTDTQYF. CDR3 coding DNA: TGCGCCAGCAGCTTGGCAGATTTCACAGATACGCAGTATTTT.

The chain employs TRBV7-2 and TRBJ2-7, with a tentative D call TRBD2 (6 bases). The CDR3 loop spans 15 amino acids. V lost 1 base and J lost 0, with 10 bases in between. In germline, CDR1 is SGHTA, CDR2 FQGNSA. The chain's CDR3 is CASSLVGGNSYEQYF. CDR3 coding DNA: TGTGCCAGCAGCTTAGTAGGCGGGAACTCCTACGAGCAGTACTTC.

This clone was seen more than once but under ten times. The rearrangement joins TRBV6-1 to TRBJ2-7, with D possibly being TRBD1 (5 bases). Germline lookup yields CDR1 MNHNS and CDR2 SASEGT. The CDR3 totals 13 residues. V was pared by 6 bases and J by 5 bases, with 14 bases between. CDR3 sequence: CASRLHRLDEQYF. In nucleotides, the CDR3 is TGTGCCAGCAGATTGCACAGGTTAGACGAGCAGTACTTC.

This clone was counted between two and nine times. V usage is TRBV18 and J usage is TRBJ1-1; 8 nucleotides match TRBD1. The CDR3 consists of 17 residues. The ends lost 6 bases at V and 5 bases at J; junction bases unmatched: 17. Germline V gene sequence: CDR1 KGHSH, CDR2 LQKENI. CDR3 sequence reads: CASSPITGGNGGTEAFF. CDR3 sequence (DNA): TGTGCCAGCTCGCCAATAACAGGGGGAAACGGAGGTACTGAAGCTTTCTTT.

The chain's CDR3 is CASSPAGRAEAFF. In nucleotides, the CDR3 is TGTGCCAGCAGCCCCGCGGGACGTGCTGAAGCTTTCTTT. This chain links TRBV7-3 with TRBJ1-1; tentative D call: TRBD1 (5 bases). CDR3 size: 13 residues. Germline values: CDR1 SGHTA, CDR2 FQGTGA. Trimming took off 5 bases at V and 6 bases at J, with 13 bases between the two ends.

This chain uses TRBV5-1 with TRBJ2-1; a possible D gene is TRBD1 (7 bases). The length of the CDR3 is 15 residues. V lost 1 base to trimming and J lost 7 bases, with 15 bases between them. CDR1 and CDR2 (germline): SGHRS, YFSETQ. CDR3 nucleotide sequence: TGCGCCAGCAGCTTGTTCCAGGGGGAGGCAAATGAGCAGTTCTTC. Its protein is CASSLFQGEANEQFF. Supplemented by reference TRBV5-1 and TRBJ2-1, the full variable domain reads KAGVTQTPRYLIKTRGQQVTLSCSPISGHRSVSWYQQTPGQGLQFLFEYFSETQRNKGNFPGRFSGRQFSNSRSEMNVSTLELGDSALYLCASSLFQGEANEQFFGPGTRLTVL.

This chain uses TRBV9 with TRBJ2-1; 11 positions match TRBD2. CDR1 and CDR2 from the germline V gene are SGDLS and YYNGEE. The CDR3 length is 17 residues. The trim removed 0 bases at V and 9 bases at J, leaving 11 bases unmatched. The chain's CDR3 is CASSVARLAGKSGEQFF. CDR3 nucleotides: TGTGCCAGCAGCGTAGCCCGACTAGCGGGAAAATCGGGTGAGCAGTTCTTC.

The V call is TRBV20-1, the J call TRBJ1-1; no clear D. This CDR3 contains 11 residues. V was shortened by 5 bases and J by 4 bases, with 8 bases between the two germline ends. Per germline, CDR1 DFQATT and CDR2 SNEGSKA (reference sequence). DNA of the CDR3: TGCAGTGCTCCGACATCCACTGAAGCTTTCTTT. Protein: CSAPTSTEAFF.

The genes are TRBV2 and TRBJ2-2, with D possibly TRBD1 on 6 matching bases. Germline CDR1 is SNHLY and CDR2 is FYNNEI. The V and J ends lost 8 bases and 3 bases respectively, with 7 bases between them. This CDR3 spans 12 amino acids. This CDR3 is CASHRDTGELFF. The CDR3 bases are TGTGCCAGCCACAGGGACACCGGGGAGCTGTTTTTT.

The chain joins TRBV7-9 to TRBJ2-1, with 14 positions matching TRBD2. J lost 12 bases, V lost 5 bases, and 6 bases had no gene match. The germline V gene has CDR1 SEHNR and CDR2 FQNEAQ (reference sequence). This CDR3 is 14 amino acids long. CDR3 region: CASSQGLAGDGQFF. For the CDR3, the DNA is TGTGCCAGCAGCCAGGGACTAGCGGGAGATGGGCAGTTCTTC. Variable domain in full (rest from reference TRBV7-9 and TRBJ2-1): DTGVSQNPRHKITKRGQNVTFRCDPISEHNRLYWYRQTLGQGPEFLTYFQNEAQLEKSRLLSDRFSAERPKGSFSTLEIQRTEQGDSAMYLCASSQGLAGDGQFFGPGTRLTVL.

This clone was detected only a few times. The CDR3 is CASSVRGYGYTF. CDR3 DNA: TGTGCCAGCAGCGTTCGAGGCTATGGCTACACCTTC. The rearrangement links TRBV7-2 to TRBJ1-2; D not certain. V dropped 5 bases and J dropped 4 bases, with 8 bases sitting between them. Germline V gene data show CDR1 as SGHTA and CDR2 as FQGNSA. The CDR3 length is 12 residues.

J is TRBJ1-5 and V is TRBV2, with D tentatively TRBD1 (5 bases). Trimming took off 11 bases at V and 1 base at J, with 9 bases between the two ends. Germline values: CDR1 SNHLY, CDR2 FYNNEI. CDR3 length: 12 amino acids. In DNA form, the CDR3 reads TGTGCCGGGGGGGGGAGCAATCAGCCCCAGCATTTT. Amino acids: CAGGGSNQPQHF.

The rearrangement uses TRBV28 and TRBJ1-5; TRBD1 matches at 9 bases. Germline loops: CDR1 MDHEN, CDR2 SYDVKM. The CDR3 sequence is 16 residues long. V gave up 4 bases and J gave up 2 bases; unmatched junction bases: 6. CDR3 sequence (DNA): TGTGCCAGCAGTTCCGCGGGACAGGGTGGCAATCAGCCCCAGCATTTT. It translates to CASSSAGQGGNQPQHF.

This clone was detected only a few times. V is TRBV4-1 and J is TRBJ2-3; 16 bases agree with TRBD2. Germline V CDR1 and CDR2: MGHRA, YSYEKL. This CDR3 contains 18 residues. J gave up 6 bases and V 4 bases, and 10 bases lay outside the gene matches. Here the CDR3 reads CASSPGLAGGPVVDTQYF. The DNA for the CDR3 is TGCGCCAGCAGCCCGGGACTAGCGGGAGGGCCAGTTGTGGATACGCAGTATTTT.

The chain carries TRBV19 and TRBJ1-2; 7 positions agree with TRBD1. J was trimmed by 8 bases and V by 5 bases; bases with no gene match: 8. Germline V gives CDR1 LNHDA, CDR2 SQIVND (reference sequence). CDR3 length: 13 amino acids. The chain's CDR3 is CASSSTGWRGYTF. CDR3 nucleotide sequence: TGTGCCAGTAGTTCGACAGGGTGGCGGGGCTACACCTTC.

This sequence joins TRBV6-5 and TRBJ2-7; unclear D gene. V was cut by 6 bases and J by 5 bases, with 8 bases left in between. CDR1 MNHEY and CDR2 SVGAGI come from the germline V gene. This CDR3 has 11 residues. This chain's CDR3 is CASSGVHEQYF. CDR3 sequence (DNA): TGTGCCAGCAGCGGAGTCCACGAGCAGTACTTC.

This clone was detected a few times. The chain combines TRBV7-3 with TRBJ1-4; the D is unclear. The CDR3 is made up of 12 amino acids. Germline lookup yields CDR1 SGHTA and CDR2 FQGTGA. The germline V and J ends were trimmed by 5 bases and 6 bases, with 7 bases remaining between them. The CDR3: CASSPSDEKLFF. Written as DNA, the CDR3 is TGTGCCAGCAGCCCCTCGGATGAAAAACTGTTTTTT.

The V and J genes are TRBV27 and TRBJ1-1; no clear D gene. Trimming removed 4 bases at V and 0 bases at J, with 15 bases between. Germline values: CDR1 MNHEY, CDR2 SMNVEV (reference sequence). The CDR3 runs to 16 residues. In DNA, the CDR3 is TGTGCCAGCAGTTCAGAGTCCTACAGAGTGAACACTGAAGCTTTCTTT. Amino acid sequence: CASSSESYRVNTEAFF.

The chain joins TRBV18 to TRBJ2-4; D perhaps matches TRBD1 (6 bases). The V and J ends lost 3 bases and 3 bases respectively, with 15 bases between them. The CDR3 has 16 amino acids. Per the germline V gene, CDR1 is KGHSH and CDR2 is LQKENI. CDR3 bases: TGTGCCAGCTCACCTCTAGGGGGAGAAGTCAAAAACATTCAGTACTTC. Translation: CASSPLGGEVKNIQYF.

This clone was found a few times. The chain has TRBV11-2 and TRBJ2-7, with a possible D match to TRBD2 (6 bases). Trimming shortened V by 3 bases and J by 0 bases, and 12 bases separated the two germline ends. The germline gives CDR1 SGHAT, CDR2 FQNNGV. The CDR3 covers 15 residues. The CDR3 protein is CASSLTRLPSYEQYF. CDR3 DNA sequence: TGTGCCAGCAGCTTGACTAGGTTACCCTCCTACGAGCAGTACTTC.